This TCR beta chain was observed in a study of blood T cell repertoires in COVID-19. As for the study in general: Researchers got acute and convalescent COVID-19 samples from the United States, Italy and Spain. The cDNA or gDNA used as material had been derived from T cells, B-cell-depleted T cells, or PBMCs.

V lost 4 bases to trimming and J lost 5 bases, with 14 bases between them. This CDR3 comprises 14 residues. CDR1 is SGHTA and CDR2 is FQGNSA in the germline V gene. The repertoire was sequenced with immunoSEQ multiplex PCR; TCRdb's copy has only in-frame clones and lacks some. Among about 330,000 clones listed, around 90% were seen once. The V call is TRBV7-2, the J call TRBJ2-5, with D possibly being TRBD2 (6 bases). Sequencing was performed on peripheral blood. The sequence was obtained from a man in his thirties or forties with COVID-19, enrolled during active disease. CDR3 DNA sequence: TGTGCCAGCAGCTGGGACCTTCGGGAGGAGACCCAGTACTTC. It translates to CASSWDLREETQYF.